This T cell receptor beta chain derives from a study of CD8 T cells in Susac syndrome. CDR1 and CDR2 (germline): SNHLY, FYNNEI. The CDR3 covers 12 residues. Sequencing of TCR beta was undertaken in CD8+ and CD4+ T cells derived from blood. The multiple sclerosis control group consisted of treatment-naive patients whose relapsing-remitting disease, which was either stable or active, fulfilled revised McDonald criteria. FACS enriched CD8+ TEMRA cells, while bulk CD8+ and CD4+ were negatively isolated. The authors reverse transcribed roughly 0.5 to 1 ug RNA with random hexamers. Multiplex immunoSEQ PCR targeted 54 Vbeta and 13 Jbeta TCR beta segments. TCRdb used MiXCR to reprocess the immunoSEQ multiplex PCR reads, holding one entry per CDR3 protein. The data contain a few hundred thousand distinct CDR3 sequences, about 85% of them singletons.

The sequencing input was CD8+ T cells from PBMCs. The TCR comes from a human donor with multiple sclerosis. The chain carries TRBV2 and TRBJ1-3, with a weak D call TRBD1 (5 bases). For the CDR3, the DNA is TGTGGCACCAGGGAAGCCGGAAACACCATATATTTT. Translating gives CGTREAGNTIYF.